Below, 27 T cell receptor beta chains from the same sample are listed, as sequenced in a study of blood T cell repertoires in COVID-19. The method was immunoSEQ multiplex PCR; TCRdb's version includes in-frame clones alone and lacks a portion of them. The top ten clones hold roughly 2% of a sample with roughly 55,000 clones, roughly four fifths of them seen once. Sequenced sample: peripheral blood. These receptor sequences come from a woman in her sixties or seventies with acute or convalescent COVID-19.

As for this clone: The same CDR3 arises from other DNA sequences in this sample as well. The chain combines TRBV6-5 with TRBJ1-5; D unresolved. In germline, CDR1 is MNHEY, CDR2 SVGAGI. This CDR3 has 15 residues. V was cut by 5 bases and J by 1 base, with 12 bases left in between. DNA for the CDR3: TGTGCCAGCAGTAAGGACGGGGAGAGCAATCAGCCCCAGCATTTT. This codes for CASSKDGESNQPQHF.

This sequence joins TRBV5-5 and TRBJ1-1, with D maybe TRBD1 (5 bases). V was trimmed by 3 bases and J by 8 bases, leaving 17 bases between them. The CDR3 totals 14 residues. Germline CDR1 SGHKS, CDR2 YYEKEE (reference sequence). The DNA of the CDR3 is TGTGCCAGCAGCTCGACAGTCTACTCTCCCGAAGCTTTCTTT. The encoded protein is CASSSTVYSPEAFF.

This chain connects TRBV29-1 to TRBJ2-3; tentatively, D is TRBD1 (7 bases). The V gene's germline CDR1 is SQVTM and CDR2 ANQGSEA. This CDR3 comprises 14 residues. The V and J ends lost 5 bases and 5 bases respectively, with 17 bases between them. CDR3: CSVKEGARGDTQYF. The CDR3 region has the DNA TGCAGCGTTAAGGAGGGGGCCCGTGGAGATACGCAGTATTTT.

The chain couples TRBV4-1 to TRBJ2-5; D perhaps matches TRBD2 (6 bases). The CDR3 length is 15 residues. Trimming took off 1 base at V and 5 bases at J, with 14 bases between the two ends. Germline V gives CDR1 MGHRA, CDR2 YSYEKL. CDR3 region: CASSQAGVYSETQYF. The CDR3, as DNA: TGCGCCAGCAGCCAAGCGGGAGTGTATTCGGAGACCCAGTACTTC.

As regards this clone: One end of the junction is discordant with germline, which a read error may explain. The gene calls are TRBV7-7 and TRBJ2-7, with D perhaps TRBD2 (5 bases). CDR3 length equals 13 residues. Germline V lookup: CDR1 SSHAT, CDR2 FNYEAQ (reference sequence). CDR3 loop: CASSLAHPREQYF. In nucleotides, the CDR3 is TGTGCTAGCAGCTTAGCGCACCCTAGGGAGCAGTACTTC.

J is TRBJ2-6 and V is TRBV5-1; the D is unclear. The germline V and J ends were trimmed by 3 bases and 11 bases, with 9 bases remaining between them. This CDR3 is built from 12 residues. CDR1 SGHRS and CDR2 YFSETQ come from the germline V gene. CDR3 region: CASSSTLDVLTF. The CDR3 nucleotides are TGCGCCAGCAGCTCCACATTGGACGTCCTGACTTTC.

The chain links TRBV9 to TRBJ2-3; no clear D gene. V was pared by 2 bases and J by 6 bases, with 10 bases between. The CDR3 is made up of 13 amino acids. CDR1 is SGDLS, CDR2 YYNGEE, per germline. The CDR3 loop is CASSVKLLDTQYF. DNA for the CDR3: TGTGCCAGCAGCGTCAAACTTTTGGATACGCAGTATTTT.

The chain is built from TRBV18 and TRBJ2-1; D possibly corresponds to TRBD2 (5 bases). Germline lookup yields CDR1 KGHSH and CDR2 LQKENI. The CDR3 runs to 15 residues. Trimming pared 4 bases from V and 5 bases from J, leaving 15 bases between. The CDR3 DNA reads as TGTGCCAGCTCACTATATGGACTGGGCAACAATGAGCAGTTCTTC. It specifies CASSLYGLGNNEQFF.

The gene calls are TRBV6-2 or TRBV6-3 and TRBJ2-3; tentative D call: TRBD2 (6 bases). Trimming stripped 5 bases from V and 3 bases from J, with 15 bases between. Germline CDR1 is MNHEY and CDR2 is SVGEGT. This CDR3 contains 15 residues. CDR3 loop: CASSRAGSGTDTQYF. In nucleotides, the CDR3 is TGTGCCAGCAGTAGGGCCGGGAGCGGAACAGATACGCAGTATTTT.

The J gene is TRBJ2-7, the V gene TRBV6-2 or TRBV6-3; 8 positions agree with TRBD2. The germline V gene has CDR1 MNHEY and CDR2 SVGEGT. The CDR3 has 14 residues. Unmatched junction bases numbered 10, after V lost 2 bases and J lost 10 bases. The DNA for the CDR3 is TGTGCCAGCAGTTACGGGGGATTAGCGGGGAACCAGTACTTC. It translates to CASSYGGLAGNQYF.

The chain has TRBV28 and TRBJ1-2, with TRBD1 matching over 7 bases. The CDR3 is 13 amino acids. Germline values: CDR1 MDHEN, CDR2 SYDVKM. Trimming cost V 5 bases and J 8 bases; bases outside gene matches: 8. CDR3 amino acids: CASSRDRDRGYTF. CDR3 nucleotides: TGTGCCAGCAGTCGCGACAGGGATCGCGGCTACACCTTC.

This chain links TRBV5-4 with TRBJ2-2, with 8 bases identical to TRBD1. Per the germline V gene, CDR1 is SGHNT and CDR2 is YYREEE (reference sequence). This CDR3 comprises 15 residues. Unmatched junction bases numbered 8, after V lost 4 bases and J lost 6 bases. The CDR3 spells CASSQTGGFAGELFF. The CDR3 bases are TGTGCCAGCAGCCAAACAGGGGGGTTCGCCGGGGAGCTGTTTTTT.

The J gene is TRBJ1-3, the V gene TRBV7-6; 7 nucleotides match TRBD1. The V segment lost 1 base and the J segment 3 bases; nucleotides outside the gene matches: 6. The germline V gene has CDR1 SGHVS and CDR2 FNYEAQ. The CDR3 extends over 16 amino acids. The CDR3 loop reads CASSLGAGGLGNTIYF. Written as DNA, the CDR3 is TGTGCCAGCAGCTTAGGGGCAGGGGGACTTGGAAACACCATATATTTT.

The chain links TRBV6-5 to TRBJ1-5; 9 nucleotides agree with TRBD1. V lost 6 bases to trimming and J lost 1 base; unmatched junction nucleotides: 4. CDR1 and CDR2 (germline): MNHEY, SVGAGI. This CDR3 has 15 amino acids. The CDR3 loop is CASRGQGRSNQPQHF. CDR3 DNA sequence: TGTGCCAGCAGGGGACAGGGTAGGAGCAATCAGCCCCAGCATTTT.

The table lists this clone with a count of one. The rearrangement uses TRBV21-1 and TRBJ1-5. TRBV21-1 is listed as a pseudogene. CDR3 size: 17 residues. CDR3 region: CASSKIFGTYSNQPQHF. CDR3 bases: TGTGCCAGCAGCAAAATTTTCGGGACTTATAGCAATCAGCCCCAGCATTTT.

This clone was picked up one time. The rearrangement joins TRBV28 to TRBJ1-4, with 7 bases aligning to TRBD1. CDR3 length: 12 residues. V dropped 7 bases and J dropped 11; count of bases not matched to a gene: 7. Germline V CDR1 and CDR2: MDHEN, SYDVKM. CDR3 loop: CASNSGQSKLFF. CDR3 nucleotides: TGTGCCAGCAACTCGGGACAGTCTAAACTGTTTTTT.

The chain recombines TRBV18 with TRBJ2-5; D not resolved. V lost 6 bases and J 3 bases, leaving 8 bases between the germline ends. The CDR3 extends over 12 amino acids. The germline V gene encodes CDR1 KGHSH and CDR2 LQKENI. CDR3 sequence reads: CASSKGEETQYF. The CDR3 DNA reads as TGTGCCAGCTCCAAAGGAGAAGAGACCCAGTACTTC.

This clone was seen a handful of times. The chain is built from TRBV9 and TRBJ1-2; 9 nucleotides agree with TRBD1. This CDR3 spans 14 amino acids. Looked up from germline, CDR1 is SGDLS and CDR2 is YYNGEE. Germline trimming cut 4 bases from V and 0 bases from J; bases unmatched to any gene: 1. This chain's CDR3 is CASSRDRANYGYTF. DNA of the CDR3: TGTGCCAGCAGCCGGGACAGGGCTAACTATGGCTACACCTTC.

V is TRBV7-2 and J is TRBJ2-1; the match to TRBD1 covers 8 bases. CDR3 length: 15 amino acids. Trimming cost V 6 bases and J 2 bases; bases outside gene matches: 6. CDR1 and CDR2 (germline): SGHTA, FQGNSA. The CDR3 is CASSSGTGPYNEQFF. CDR3 nucleotides: TGTGCCAGCAGTTCCGGGACAGGACCCTACAATGAGCAGTTCTTC.

The chain employs TRBV6-5 and TRBJ2-1, with 7 positions matching TRBD2. Germline assignment: CDR1 MNHEY and CDR2 SVGAGI. V was pared by 0 bases and J by 8 bases, with 10 bases of the junction left unmatched. The length of the CDR3 is 16 residues. The CDR3 DNA sequence: TGTGCCAGCAGTTACTCCACAGCGGGACCACGCGATGAGCAGTTCTTC. This encodes CASSYSTAGPRDEQFF.

The chain couples TRBV23-1 to TRBJ1-3; perhaps TRBD1 as D (6 bases). TRBV23-1 is an open reading frame whose function is uncertain. V dropped 6 bases and J dropped 0 bases, with 12 bases sitting between them. CDR3 size: 15 residues. CDR3 bases: TGCGCCAGCAGGTCGGGCAGGGGCTCTGGAAACACCATATATTTT. Protein: CASRSGRGSGNTIYF.

The chain employs TRBV2 and TRBJ1-2; no firm D call. This CDR3 spans 13 amino acids. In germline, CDR1 is SNHLY, CDR2 FYNNEI. Trimming removed 2 bases at V and 1 base at J, with 5 bases between. The CDR3 loop is CASSELGNYGYTF. The CDR3 DNA is TGTGCCAGCAGTGAACTCGGTAACTATGGCTACACCTTC.

A single count supports this clone. This sequence joins TRBV28 and TRBJ1-4; TRBD1 matches 8 bases. The CDR3 is 15 residues long. Germline CDR1 is MDHEN and CDR2 is SYDVKM. The trim removed 5 bases at V and 6 bases at J, leaving 8 bases unmatched. The CDR3 DNA follows: TGTGCCAGCAGTGCGGCAGGGGGCGGGGATGAAAAACTGTTTTTT. Its protein is CASSAAGGGDEKLFF.

This clone was observed a few times. The V and J genes are TRBV27 and TRBJ2-1; 9 bases are a match to TRBD1. The germline CDR1 and CDR2 sequences are MNHEY and SMNVEV (reference sequence). The CDR3 covers 14 residues. V was clipped by 4 bases and J by 4 bases; unmatched bases: 2. CDR3 in amino acids: CASSSDRGYNEQFF. The CDR3 DNA reads as TGTGCCAGCAGTTCGGACAGGGGATACAATGAGCAGTTCTTC.

The gene calls are TRBV5-1 and TRBJ2-1; D is possibly TRBD2 (6 bases). The germline gives CDR1 SGHRS, CDR2 YFSETQ. There are 13 residues in the CDR3. Trimming left V 4 bases short and J 12 bases short, with 17 bases between. CDR3 nucleotide sequence: TGCGCCAGCAGCCCAACCGGACTAACCCTGCAGTTCTTC. Its protein is CASSPTGLTLQFF.

V and J are TRBV6-1 and TRBJ1-5; TRBD1 matches 7 bases. This CDR3 region has 14 residues. V was pared by 7 bases and J by 1 base, with 4 bases of the junction left unmatched. The V gene's germline CDR1 is MNHNS and CDR2 SASEGT. CDR3 residues: CASNQGESNQPQHF. The CDR3 nucleotides are TGTGCCAGCAACCAGGGGGAAAGCAATCAGCCCCAGCATTTT.

To note about this clone: The same CDR3 is also encoded by other DNA sequences in this sample. The J gene is TRBJ1-2, the V gene TRBV2; D unclear. Germline loops: CDR1 SNHLY, CDR2 FYNNEI. The CDR3 loop spans 13 amino acids. V lost 3 bases, J lost 4 bases, and 9 bases lay in between. CDR3 residues: CASSEKGGYGYTF. In DNA form, the CDR3 reads TGTGCCAGCAGTGAGAAAGGAGGCTATGGCTACACCTTC.